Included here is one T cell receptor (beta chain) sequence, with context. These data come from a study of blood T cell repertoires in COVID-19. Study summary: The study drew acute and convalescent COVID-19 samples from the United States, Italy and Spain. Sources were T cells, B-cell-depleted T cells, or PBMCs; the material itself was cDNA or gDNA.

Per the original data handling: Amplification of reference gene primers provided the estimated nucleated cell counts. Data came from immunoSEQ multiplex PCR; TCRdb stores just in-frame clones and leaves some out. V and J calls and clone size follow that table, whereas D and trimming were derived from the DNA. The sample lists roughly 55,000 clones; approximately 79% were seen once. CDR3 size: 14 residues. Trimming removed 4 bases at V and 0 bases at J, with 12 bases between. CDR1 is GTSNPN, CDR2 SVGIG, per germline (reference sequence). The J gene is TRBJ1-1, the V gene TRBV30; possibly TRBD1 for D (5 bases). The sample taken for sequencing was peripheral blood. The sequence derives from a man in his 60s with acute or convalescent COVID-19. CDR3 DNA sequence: TGTGCCTGGACCCCGGGACTTATGAACACTGAAGCTTTCTTT. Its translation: CAWTPGLMNTEAFF.